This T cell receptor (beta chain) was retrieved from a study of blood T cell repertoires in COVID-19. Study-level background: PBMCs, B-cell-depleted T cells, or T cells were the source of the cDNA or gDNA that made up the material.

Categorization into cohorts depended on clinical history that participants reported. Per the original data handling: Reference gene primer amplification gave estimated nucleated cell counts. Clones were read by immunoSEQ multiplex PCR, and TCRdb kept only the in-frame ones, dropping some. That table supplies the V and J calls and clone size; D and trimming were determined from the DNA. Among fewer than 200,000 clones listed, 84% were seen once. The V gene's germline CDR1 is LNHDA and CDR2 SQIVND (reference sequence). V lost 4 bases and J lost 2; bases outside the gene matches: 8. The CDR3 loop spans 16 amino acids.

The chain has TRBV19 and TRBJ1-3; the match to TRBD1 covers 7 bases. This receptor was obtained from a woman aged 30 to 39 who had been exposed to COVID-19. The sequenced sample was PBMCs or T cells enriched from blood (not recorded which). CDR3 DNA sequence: TGTGCCAGTAGTACTTCGACAGGGAACCCTGGAAACACCATATATTTT. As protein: CASSTSTGNPGNTIYF.